The present entry profiles one T cell receptor beta chain with its context. Antigen unknown. TCR beta CDR3 regions were amplified from RNA. HTBI primers were the set used in a first-round RT-PCR of the TCR CDR3. TCRdb fed the multiplex PCR reads into MiXCR, producing one record per CDR3 protein. This sample carries under 750,000 distinct CDR3 sequences, 18% of them seen once, and the ten largest clones take over 15%. This entry belongs to a study of T cells in Graves' hyperthyroidism and ophthalmopathy. Notes on the study in general: Blood also showed most of the thyroid clonotypes that were expanded above 0.001.

After removal of 4 bases from V and 8 bases from J, the junction contained 7 bases not matched to a gene. CDR3 length: 15 amino acids. Germline V gene lookup returns CDR1 SGHTA and CDR2 FQGTGA. At first hyperthyroidism diagnosis, before any ophthalmopathy symptoms, the blood sample was collected. The chain carries TRBV7-3 and TRBJ2-1, with 11 bases identical to TRBD2. Sample: blood. This TCR derives from a woman aged 50 to 60 with Graves' hyperthyroidism that later progressed to Graves' ophthalmopathy. The CDR3 spells CASSSFSGGAYEQFF. The CDR3, as DNA: TGTGCCAGCAGCTCGTTTAGCGGGGGGGCCTATGAGCAGTTCTTC.